One and the same sample provided the 20 T cell receptor beta chains below, sequenced in a study of control samples from healthy donors and cancer patients. Method: immunoSEQ multiplex PCR; TCRdb's copy keeps in-frame clones and lacks some. The data hold 95,000 to 150,000 clones, with 91% observed a single time. Sequencing input: blood. These receptors all stem from a young woman in good health.

The genes are TRBV4-3 and TRBJ2-1; D is perhaps TRBD2 (6 bases). The ends were cut back, 3 bases at V and 15 bases at J, with 15 bases in the middle. The CDR3 sequence is 12 residues long. The germline V gene encodes CDR1 LGHNA and CDR2 YSLEER. The CDR3 reads CASSHGTSSRFF. Written as DNA, the CDR3 is TGCGCCAGCAGCCACGGTACTAGCTCACGGTTCTTC.

The chain carries TRBV28 and TRBJ2-3, with a tentative D call TRBD2 (6 bases). The germline V gene has CDR1 MDHEN and CDR2 SYDVKM. V lost 9 bases, J lost 2 bases, and 12 bases lay in between. The CDR3 is made up of 13 amino acids. The CDR3 DNA follows: TGTGCCAGTTTTTCTAGCGCCACAGATACGCAGTATTTT. Translating it yields CASFSSATDTQYF.

The chain employs TRBV7-2 and TRBJ2-3; 11 bases fit TRBD2. This CDR3 has 14 amino acids. Looked up from germline, CDR1 is SGHTA and CDR2 is FQGNSA. Losses at the gene ends were 4 bases for V and 5 bases for J; bases not matched to a gene: 2. Written as DNA, the CDR3 is TGTGCCAGCAGCTGGGGGACTAGCGGAGATACGCAGTATTTT. Protein product: CASSWGTSGDTQYF.

This chain joins TRBV5-5 and TRBJ2-2; D may be TRBD1 (6 bases). CDR1 is SGHKS and CDR2 is YYEKEE in the germline V gene (reference sequence). V lost 4 bases and J 6 bases, leaving 13 bases between the germline ends. There are 14 residues in the CDR3. The CDR3 here is CASSLWTVAGELFF. The CDR3 region has the DNA TGTGCCAGCAGCCTCTGGACAGTTGCCGGGGAGCTGTTTTTT.

The chain is built from TRBV29-1 and TRBJ1-1, with D possibly being TRBD1 (6 bases). The ends were cut back, 4 bases at V and 3 bases at J, with 12 bases in the middle. The CDR3 is 13 amino acids. Germline V gene lookup returns CDR1 SQVTM and CDR2 ANQGSEA. This CDR3 is CSVAHREYTEAFF. CDR3 nucleotides: TGCAGCGTTGCACACAGGGAGTACACTGAAGCTTTCTTT.

By proportion, this clone is medium-sized. The rearrangement links TRBV27 to TRBJ1-1; 9 nucleotides line up with TRBD1. V lost 4 bases to trimming and J lost 5 bases; unmatched junction nucleotides: 14. This CDR3 has 17 amino acids. Germline values: CDR1 MNHEY, CDR2 SMNVEV (reference sequence). The CDR3 DNA reads TGTGCCAGCAGTTCATGGACAGGGGAGGGGAGTAGGACTGAAGCTTTCTTT. Amino acid sequence: CASSSWTGEGSRTEAFF.

The chain carries TRBV9 and TRBJ2-7; perhaps TRBD1 as D (6 bases). Germline assignment: CDR1 SGDLS and CDR2 YYNGEE. Trimming shortened V by 3 bases and J by 0 bases, and 25 bases separated the two germline ends. The length of the CDR3 is 19 residues. The CDR3 is CASSGKDTDDRRCSYEQYF. For the CDR3, the DNA is TGTGCCAGCAGCGGGAAGGACACTGATGACAGGCGGTGCTCCTACGAGCAGTACTTC.

The chain joins TRBV5-4 to TRBJ2-3; D remains ambiguous. Trimming removed 2 bases from V and 6 bases from J, with 7 bases in between. The CDR3 is 12 residues long. Germline V CDR1 and CDR2: SGHNT, YYREEE (reference sequence). The CDR3 loop is CASSLSRDTQYF. The CDR3 nucleotides read TGTGCCAGCAGCTTAAGTCGGGATACGCAGTATTTT.

This chain links TRBV24-1 with TRBJ2-6, with 9 bases lining up with TRBD1. Looked up from germline, CDR1 is KGHDR and CDR2 is SFDVKD. This CDR3 has 20 amino acids. J lost 4 bases, V lost 2 bases, and 14 bases had no gene match. The CDR3 loop is CATSDSRDRVPLEGANVLTF. CDR3 sequence (DNA): TGTGCCACCAGTGATTCGCGGGACAGGGTGCCCCTTGAGGGGGCCAACGTCCTGACTTTC.

The chain links TRBV4-2 to TRBJ2-2; possible D gene TRBD1, 8 bases. The CDR3 sequence is 16 residues long. CDR1 and CDR2 (germline): LGHNA, YNFKEQ. V lost 6 bases and J 1 base, leaving 15 bases between the germline ends. The CDR3 loop reads CASRLQGEGNTGELFF. CDR3 sequence (DNA): TGTGCCAGCAGGTTACAGGGGGAGGGGAACACCGGGGAGCTGTTTTTT.

This clone has a handful of counts. V usage is TRBV14 and J usage is TRBJ1-2, with unresolved D. This CDR3 spans 13 amino acids. Trimming shortened V by 1 base and J by 7 bases, and 10 bases separated the two germline ends. CDR1 SGHDN and CDR2 FVKESK come from the germline V gene. CDR3 bases: TGTGCCAGCAGCCAAGTTCGCTACTCTGGCTACACCTTC. Translation: CASSQVRYSGYTF. The whole variable domain, remainder taken from reference TRBV14 and TRBJ1-2, is EAGVTQFPSHSVIEKGQTVTLRCDPISGHDNLYWYRRVMGKEIKFLLHFVKESKQDESGMPNNRFLAERTGGTYSTLKVQPAELEDSGVYFCASSQVRYSGYTFGSGTRLTVV.

V usage is TRBV19 and J usage is TRBJ1-4; D gene unclear. Between the trimmed V and J ends, which lost 6 bases and 5 bases, there was a span of 4 bases. The length of the CDR3 is 11 residues. The germline gives CDR1 LNHDA, CDR2 SQIVND (reference sequence). CDR3 nucleotide sequence: TGTGCCAGTAGAAACAATGAAAAACTGTTTTTT. As protein: CASRNNEKLFF.

The V call is TRBV5-1, the J call TRBJ1-2, with D perhaps TRBD1 (6 bases). V dropped 0 bases and J dropped 4 bases, with 10 bases sitting between them. The CDR3 is 14 amino acids. Looked up from germline, CDR1 is SGHRS and CDR2 is YFSETQ. CDR3 region: CASSLEQGTYGYTF. The CDR3 DNA follows: TGCGCCAGCAGCTTGGAACAGGGAACCTATGGCTACACCTTC.

The gene calls are TRBV24-1 and TRBJ2-1; 10 bases align to TRBD1. With 3 bases clipped from V and 4 bases from J, the junction kept 5 bases outside the gene matches. The germline V gene has CDR1 KGHDR and CDR2 SFDVKD. The CDR3 totals 16 residues. CDR3 loop: CATSDATGGLYNEQFF. The CDR3 DNA is TGTGCCACCAGTGATGCGACAGGGGGCTTGTACAATGAGCAGTTCTTC.

The chain links TRBV2 to TRBJ1-4; 8 bases map to TRBD1. The CDR3 length is 12 residues. Unmatched junction bases numbered 6, after V lost 10 bases and J lost 8 bases. CDR1 and CDR2 (germline): SNHLY, FYNNEI. CDR3 nucleotides: TGTGCCACAGGGGGCGCGGCCGAAAAACTGTTTTTT. This gives the protein CATGGAAEKLFF.

This chain connects TRBV19 to TRBJ2-7; either TRBD1 or TRBD2 may supply D (5 bases each). CDR3 size: 14 residues. The germline V and J ends were trimmed by 10 bases and 0 bases, with 16 bases remaining between them. CDR1 and CDR2 (germline): LNHDA, SQIVND (reference sequence). CDR3 sequence (DNA): TGTGCCACCTTCCCGGGACGGTACTCCTACGAGCAGTACTTC. It yields the protein CATFPGRYSYEQYF.

CDR3 in amino acids: CASSLAGGYTKNIQYF. The CDR3 nucleotides read TGTGCCAGCAGCTTAGCGGGGGGGTATACCAAAAACATTCAGTACTTC. The chain joins TRBV7-2 to TRBJ2-4; TRBD2 matches at 7 bases. Germline CDR1 and CDR2: SGHTA and FQGNSA. Trimming at V came to 0 bases and at J to 2 bases, leaving 4 bases not matched to a gene. The CDR3 has 16 residues.

V gene TRBV15 combines with J gene TRBJ1-2; D perhaps matches TRBD1 (5 bases). The germline V gene encodes CDR1 LNHNV and CDR2 YYDKDF (reference sequence). With 0 bases removed from V and 7 bases from J, the gap between germline ends came to 6 bases. The CDR3 is made up of 12 amino acids. Written as DNA, the CDR3 is TGTGCCACCAGCAGAGATGGGGCTGGCTACACCTTC. As protein: CATSRDGAGYTF.

DNA of the CDR3: TGCGCCAGCAGCTTGGTAGTGACTAGCGGATACAATGAGCAGTTCTTC. Its protein product is CASSLVVTSGYNEQFF. This chain uses TRBV5-1 with TRBJ2-1; 9 nucleotides agree with TRBD2. In germline, CDR1 is SGHRS, CDR2 YFSETQ. J lost 4 bases, V lost 0 bases, and 5 bases had no gene match. There are 16 residues in the CDR3.

V is TRBV9 and J is TRBJ2-1; 7 nucleotides agree with TRBD1. Unmatched junction bases numbered 12, after V lost 3 bases and J lost 0 bases. The CDR3 has 18 amino acids. Germline V CDR1 and CDR2: SGDLS, YYNGEE. The CDR3 DNA reads as TGTGCCAGCAGCGGCTCAAACAGGGGTAAAAGCTCCTACAATGAGCAGTTCTTC. Its translation is CASSGSNRGKSSYNEQFF.